The TCR beta chain described here comes from a study of CD8 T cells in ankylosing spondylitis (dated by TCRdb to about 2017). About the study as a whole: The study set out to find disease-linked TCR variants by profiling T cell receptor beta repertoires in ankylosing spondylitis patients and healthy donors. The full study cohort comprised 25 ankylosing spondylitis patients and around 100 healthy donors. Peripheral blood was sampled, and synovial fluid was additionally collected from ankylosing spondylitis patients.

The run used an Illumina HiSeq 2500. Quantitative 5'-RACE with molecular barcodes was used to prepare TCR beta libraries. The authors' pipeline ran thus. Disease-linked TCR variants were identified with a new computational method built on a probabilistic model of VDJ rearrangement. TCRdb reran the public reads through fastp at Q25 and MiXCR, keeping productive beta chains. Each entry merges the rows of one CDR3 protein and shows their most common DNA and genes. What appears here as the V and J calls and clone size reflects TCRdb's work, not the paper's. The sample data list 130,000 or so distinct CDR3 sequences, and under 20% of these were observed just once. In total, the top ten clones hold approximately 30% of the sample. What the authors observed across the whole study: A TCR beta motif of several highly homologous amino acid variants appeared characteristic of blood from ankylosing spondylitis patients. Some TCR beta motif variants had previously been reported in synovial fluid and blood of reactive arthritis patients, which suggested common disease-initiation mechanisms. The disease-linked clones had a CD8+ phenotype and were found at relatively low frequencies in peripheral blood. According to the report, matched synovial fluid samples from ankylosing spondylitis patients were significantly enriched for the disease-linked clones.

The germline V gene (reference sequence) gives CDR1 as LNHDA and CDR2 as SQIVND. From the cysteine up to the phenylalanine, the CDR3 has a length of 13 residues. The entry retains the CDR3 DNA only, 39 bases that are in frame from base 1. Cut back by 4 bases and 9 bases, the V and J ends lie 16 bases apart. Remarks on this clonotype: This clone's antigen is unknown. One base away there is no much larger clone; base qualities are not given.

What was sequenced was blood, either unsorted or a sorted T cell fraction (not recorded which). This TCR derives from a male donor with ankylosing spondylitis. The receptor chain draws on TRBV19 and TRBJ2-7, with the D segment identity uncertain. In nucleotides, the sequence is TGTGCCAGTAGTACCGGACCGTTCCCCAGGCAGTACTTC. This encodes CASSTGPFPRQYF.